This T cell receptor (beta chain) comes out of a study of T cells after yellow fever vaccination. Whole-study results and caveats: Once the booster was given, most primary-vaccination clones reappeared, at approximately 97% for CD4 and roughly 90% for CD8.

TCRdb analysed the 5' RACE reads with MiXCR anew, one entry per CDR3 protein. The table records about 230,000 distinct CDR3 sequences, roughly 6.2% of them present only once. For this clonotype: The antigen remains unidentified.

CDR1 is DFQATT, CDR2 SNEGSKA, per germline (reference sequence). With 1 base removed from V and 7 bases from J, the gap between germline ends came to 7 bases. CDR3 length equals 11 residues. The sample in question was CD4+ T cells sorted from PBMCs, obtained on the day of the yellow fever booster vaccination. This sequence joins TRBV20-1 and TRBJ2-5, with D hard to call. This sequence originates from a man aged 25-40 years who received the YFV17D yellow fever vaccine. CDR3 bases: TGCAGTGCTAGAGGAGATGCGACCCAGTACTTC. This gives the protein CSARGDATQYF.